Following are 5 T cell receptor beta chains from one sample sequenced in a study of blood T cell repertoires in COVID-19. Produced via immunoSEQ multiplex PCR; TCRdb's table is partial and in-frame only. The data show about 480,000 clones, approximately 92% seen once. Specimen: peripheral blood. The receptors shown here come from a man between 18 and 35 years old with COVID-19, enrolled during active disease.

The chain employs TRBV5-6 and TRBJ2-3; TRBD1 is a possible D gene (6 bases). V was clipped by 4 bases and J by 0 bases, with 12 bases between them. The CDR3 is 15 residues long. Germline CDR1 reads SGHDT; CDR2 reads YYEEEE. The CDR3 loop reads CASSPLQGSTDTQYF. DNA of the CDR3: TGTGCCAGCAGCCCCCTCCAGGGGAGCACAGATACGCAGTATTTT.

The chain carries TRBV4-1 and TRBJ1-4; D is undetermined. Trimming took off 1 base at V and 5 bases at J, with 8 bases between the two ends. This CDR3 is 14 amino acids long. The germline V gene encodes CDR1 MGHRA and CDR2 YSYEKL. The chain's CDR3 is CASSQGLGNEKLFF. CDR3 sequence (DNA): TGCGCCAGCAGCCAAGGTCTGGGCAATGAAAAACTGTTTTTT.

This rearrangement joins TRBV3-1 (or the pseudogene TRBV3-2) to TRBJ2-3, with 9 bases that match TRBD2. V lost 2 bases to trimming and J lost 6 bases; unmatched junction nucleotides: 12. Germline V gene sequence: CDR1 LGHDT, CDR2 YNNKEL (reference sequence). The CDR3 has 17 residues. The CDR3 region is CASSQRIAGAGMDTQYF. For the CDR3, the DNA is TGTGCCAGCAGCCAAAGGATAGCGGGGGCCGGAATGGATACGCAGTATTTT.

This clone occurred once. This sequence joins TRBV7-7 and TRBJ1-2; D gene uncertain. Per germline, CDR1 SSHAT and CDR2 FNYEAQ (reference sequence). V was shortened by 3 bases and J by 2 bases, with 10 bases between the two germline ends. There are 14 residues in the CDR3. CDR3 amino acids: CASSFSSRNYGYTF. The CDR3 DNA is TGTGCCAGCAGCTTTTCGTCCCGGAACTATGGCTACACCTTC. The variable domain in full, with the rest retrieved from reference TRBV7-7 and TRBJ1-2, is GAGVSQSPRYKVTKRGQDVTLRCDPISSHATLYWYQQALGQGPEFLTYFNYEAQPDKSGLPSDRFSAERPEGSISTLTIQRTEQRDSAMYRCASSFSSRNYGYTFGSGTRLTVV.

The J gene is TRBJ2-1, the V gene TRBV9, with a possible D match to TRBD2 (5 bases). Germline CDR1 SGDLS, CDR2 YYNGEE. Trimming stripped 0 bases from V and 7 bases from J, with 11 bases between. CDR3 length equals 14 residues. The CDR3 nucleotides read TGTGCCAGCAGCGTAGCTACAGCGGAGAATGAGCAGTTCTTC. Translated: CASSVATAENEQFF.